The clone carrying this T cell receptor (beta chain) was detected a few times. The data were obtained in a study of beta chain features in type 1 diabetes. J gave up 7 bases and V 2 bases, and 4 bases lay outside the gene matches. The length of the CDR3 is 13 residues. Germline CDR1 and CDR2: MNHEY and SMNVEV (reference sequence). Of the isolated RNA, all was reverse transcribed, and so the sequenced material was expressed TCRB transcripts. Sequenced by immunoSEQ multiplex PCR; TCRdb stores in-frame clones only, minus some. The sample shows 350,000 to 400,000 clones, around 16% of them seen only once.

This chain links TRBV27 with TRBJ1-2, with TRBD1 matching 7 bases. The specimen was naive CD4+ T cells from blood. This clonotype originated in a woman between 18 and 30 years old in good health. This chain's CDR3 is CASSLTQGGGYTF. CDR3 DNA: TGTGCCAGCAGTTTAACCCAGGGGGGTGGCTACACCTTC.